This TCR beta chain emerged from a study of control samples from healthy donors and cancer patients. Assay: immunoSEQ multiplex PCR; the TCRdb copy retains only in-frame clones and omits some. The repertoire holds roughly 40,000 clones, 80% to 95% seen once, with around 3.6% in the top ten. Sequenced material: blood. The sequence derives from a woman aged 45 to 65 in good health.

CDR3 loop: CASSSPTGGISPLHF. The DNA of the CDR3 is TGTGCCAGCAGCTCCCCGACAGGGGGGATTTCACCCCTCCACTTT. The rearrangement uses TRBV25-1 and TRBJ1-6; 9 bases map to TRBD1. The CDR3 totals 15 residues. V trimming: 6 bases; J trimming: 9 bases; junction bases outside the gene matches: 9. Germline CDR1 reads MGHDK; CDR2 reads SYGVNS.